This T cell receptor beta chain was sequenced for a study of blood T cell repertoires in COVID-19. Whole-study context: The United States, Italy and Spain provided the acute and convalescent COVID-19 samples. The analysed material was cDNA or gDNA that came from T cells, B-cell-depleted T cells, or PBMCs.

Source study methods: Amplification from reference gene primers served as the basis for estimated nucleated cell counts. Sequencing was performed with immunoSEQ multiplex PCR; in TCRdb, only in-frame clones are kept and a portion is missing. V and J calls and clone size are as listed in that table; D and trimming were resolved from the DNA. The data contain fewer than 120,000 clones, around four fifths of them singletons. The germline gives CDR1 SGHNT, CDR2 YYREEE (reference sequence). This CDR3 spans 14 amino acids. V was trimmed by 2 bases and J by 2 bases, leaving 10 bases between them. The TCR was taken from a woman aged 55 to 70 with acute or convalescent COVID-19. The specimen was peripheral blood. V usage is TRBV5-4 and J usage is TRBJ2-5; no reliable D call. The CDR3 reads CASSFPDTQETQYF. CDR3 bases: TGTGCCAGCAGCTTCCCCGACACACAAGAGACCCAGTACTTC.